A single sample gave rise to the 22 T cell receptor beta chains below, sequenced in a study of graft-versus-host responses after intestinal transplantation (dated by TCRdb to the early 2020s). Interpreted using the paper, the time point label stands for: cells obtained before transplantation from donor or recipient. Their antigen targets remain unknown. The library was built by means of the immunoSEQ multiplex PCR assay. Entries here come from immuneACCESS through TCRdb and include only in-frame sequences with V and J called. Some clones fail to appear in such tables; in the studies checked, an unresolved V gene covers under half of the shortfall, and the cause of the remainder is unknown. This sample comprises approximately 86,000 clones, 80% to 95% of them detected only once. Roughly 0.4% of the sample goes to the ten largest clones. The sample was unstimulated CD8+ T cells sorted from spleen or lymph node cells, taken before transplant. The receptors come from a human donor who was the organ donor for an intestinal transplant.

The genes are TRBV27 and TRBJ1-2; D possibly corresponds to TRBD1 (6 bases). Germline loops: CDR1 MNHEY, CDR2 SMNVEV (reference sequence). V lost 3 bases, J lost 4 bases, and 9 bases lay in between. This CDR3 has 13 amino acids. The CDR3 DNA reads as TGTGCCAGCAGTTTCCAGGGGAGCTATGGCTACACCTTC. Protein sequence: CASSFQGSYGYTF.

The chain employs TRBV19 and TRBJ1-5; 9 bases map to TRBD1. V gave up 3 bases and J gave up 6 bases; unmatched junction bases: 12. The CDR3 extends over 17 amino acids. CDR1 is LNHDA and CDR2 is SQIVND in the germline V gene (reference sequence). The CDR3 loop is CASSMVQGALGGQPQHF. The CDR3 nucleotides read TGTGCCAGTAGTATGGTACAGGGGGCTCTGGGCGGTCAGCCCCAGCATTTT. Drawing the rest from reference TRBV19 and TRBJ1-5, the complete variable domain is DGGITQSPKYLFRKEGQNVTLSCEQNLNHDAMYWYRQDPGQGLRLIYYSQIVNDFQKGDIAEGYSVSREKKESFPLTVTSAQKNPTAFYLCASSMVQGALGGQPQHFGDGTRLSIL.

This sequence joins TRBV4-3 and TRBJ2-7, with a tentative D call TRBD2 (5 bases). The CDR3 is 16 amino acids. Germline CDR1 and CDR2: LGHNA and YSLEER. V was cut by 2 bases and J by 9 bases, with 23 bases left in between. CDR3 DNA: TGCGCCAGCAGCCAACACCGGGATCCGGGAATGGGTGTGCAGTACTTC. Amino acid sequence: CASSQHRDPGMGVQYF.

The V and J genes are TRBV6-5 and TRBJ1-6, with TRBD1 matching 9 bases. CDR3 length: 14 residues. Per germline, CDR1 MNHEY and CDR2 SVGAGI. Unmatched junction bases numbered 9, after V lost 8 bases and J lost 10 bases. CDR3 sequence (DNA): TGTGCCAGCCGCTCGCGGGACAGGGCCTCACCCCTCCACTTT. Its protein product is CASRSRDRASPLHF.

This clone was found once. V gene TRBV7-2 combines with J gene TRBJ1-2, with 10 bases aligning to TRBD1. The germline gives CDR1 SGHTA, CDR2 FQGNSA. V lost 5 bases to trimming and J lost 8 bases; unmatched junction nucleotides: 14. The CDR3 consists of 16 residues. DNA of the CDR3: TGTGCCAGCAGCCCTAGGAGGCCGGGACAGGGGAGGGGCTACACCTTC. Amino acid sequence: CASSPRRPGQGRGYTF.

The chain couples TRBV7-3 to TRBJ2-2; possible D gene TRBD2, 6 bases. V lost 3 bases and J 4 bases, leaving 9 bases between the germline ends. There are 14 residues in the CDR3. CDR1 is SGHTA, CDR2 FQGTGA, per germline. Here the CDR3 reads CASSLGGGTGELFF. The DNA of the CDR3 is TGTGCCAGCAGCTTGGGGGGAGGCACCGGGGAGCTGTTTTTT. Using reference TRBV7-3 and TRBJ2-2 for the parts outside the CDR3, the full variable domain is GAGVSQTPSNKVTEKGKYVELRCDPISGHTALYWYRQSLGQGPEFLIYFQGTGAADDSGLPNDRFFAVRPEGSVSTLKIQRTERGDSAVYLCASSLGGGTGELFFGEGSRLTVL.

This clone showed up just once. The chain carries TRBV11-2 and TRBJ2-5; the match to TRBD2 covers 15 bases. The J call may be wrong; the DNA end is better matched by TRBJ2-7. CDR3 length: 16 amino acids. CDR1 is SGHAT and CDR2 is FQNNGV in the germline V gene. The CDR3 sequence: CASSLLGLAGGYEQYF. CDR3 nucleotides: TGTGCCAGCAGCCTCCTGGGACTAGCGGGGGGATACGAGCAGTACTTC.

V gene TRBV6-5 combines with J gene TRBJ1-5; TRBD1 might be the D (5 bases). The V end lost 3 bases, the J end lost 9 bases, and 9 bases lay between the germline ends. Germline V gives CDR1 MNHEY, CDR2 SVGAGI. This CDR3 contains 12 residues. CDR3 DNA: TGTGCCAGCAGTTATGGGGGAGGGCCCCAGCATTTT. Translation: CASSYGGGPQHF.

V gene TRBV19 combines with J gene TRBJ1-6, with D perhaps matching TRBD1 (5 bases). Germline CDR1 LNHDA, CDR2 SQIVND (reference sequence). The CDR3 is made up of 15 amino acids. Trimming took 6 bases from V and 0 from J, leaving 9 bases between them. The CDR3 DNA reads TGTGCCAGTAGCCCTGGACACTCCTATAATTCACCCCTCCACTTT. Translation: CASSPGHSYNSPLHF.

This rearrangement joins TRBV2 to TRBJ1-4; 10 bases are a match to TRBD1. The CDR3 covers 15 residues. Unmatched junction bases numbered 11, after V lost 8 bases and J lost 8 bases. Germline CDR1 and CDR2: SNHLY and FYNNEI. The CDR3, as DNA: TGTGCCAGCGGCTTCGGGACAGGGGAAACCGAAAAACTGTTTTTT. The encoded protein is CASGFGTGETEKLFF.

The rearrangement joins TRBV5-1 to TRBJ2-3; D ambiguous. Germline assignment: CDR1 SGHRS and CDR2 YFSETQ. V was cut by 2 bases and J by 4 bases, with 8 bases left in between. This CDR3 is built from 13 residues. In nucleotides, the CDR3 is TGCGCCAGCAGCTTAATAATCCCAGATACGCAGTATTTT. Encoded protein: CASSLIIPDTQYF.

In DNA, the CDR3 is TGTGCCAGCAGCCAAGAGACCTCATTAGACAGGGCGTACGAGCAGTACTTC. The encoded protein is CASSQETSLDRAYEQYF. The chain carries TRBV4-2 and TRBJ2-5; 7 positions match TRBD1. The J call could be wrong; TRBJ2-7 is a better fit for the DNA end. Germline assignment: CDR1 LGHNA and CDR2 YNFKEQ. The CDR3 loop spans 17 amino acids.

The chain couples TRBV6-6 to TRBJ2-3, with D perhaps TRBD2 (5 bases). Trimming took 3 bases from V and 0 from J, leaving 7 bases between them. Germline V lookup: CDR1 MNHNY, CDR2 SVGAGI (reference sequence). The CDR3 length is 14 residues. The CDR3 nucleotides read TGTGCCAGCAGTTATCGCGGGAGCACAGATACGCAGTATTTT. This encodes CASSYRGSTDTQYF.

CDR3 loop: CASSDVSYEQYF. The CDR3 DNA follows: TGTGCCAGCAGTGACGTTTCCTACGAGCAGTACTTC. The rearrangement joins TRBV6-1 to TRBJ2-7; D remains ambiguous. V lost 3 bases and J 1 base, leaving 4 bases between the germline ends. Germline V CDR1 and CDR2: MNHNS, SASEGT. This CDR3 comprises 12 residues.

The chain couples TRBV7-9 to TRBJ2-7; 10 positions match TRBD1. CDR1 SEHNR and CDR2 FQNEAQ come from the germline V gene (reference sequence). After removal of 5 bases from V and 2 bases from J, the junction contained 9 bases not matched to a gene. The CDR3 loop spans 16 amino acids. The CDR3 bases are TGTGCCAGCAGCGGAAACCGGGACAGGGGAACCTACGAGCAGTACTTC. Its translation: CASSGNRDRGTYEQYF.

The V call is TRBV7-6, the J call TRBJ1-5, with a tentative D call TRBD1 (6 bases). The CDR3 sequence is 15 residues long. Trimming left V 4 bases short and J 6 bases short, with 16 bases between. Germline V gives CDR1 SGHVS, CDR2 FNYEAQ. DNA of the CDR3: TGTGCCAGCAGCTCGGGTAAGGGGGATGGTCAGCCCCAGCATTTT. Its translation: CASSSGKGDGQPQHF.

V gene TRBV9 combines with J gene TRBJ1-1, with 7 bases identical to TRBD1. The CDR3 sequence is 15 residues long. V lost 4 bases to trimming and J lost 0 bases; unmatched junction nucleotides: 6. Germline-derived CDR1 and CDR2 are SGDLS and YYNGEE. The chain's CDR3 is CASSSHGQVNTEAFF. As DNA, the CDR3 is TGTGCCAGCAGCTCCCACGGACAGGTGAACACTGAAGCTTTCTTT.

The chain carries TRBV30 and TRBJ2-7; D remains ambiguous. The CDR3 consists of 14 residues. With 3 bases removed from V and 1 base from J, the gap between germline ends came to 13 bases. Germline values: CDR1 GTSNPN, CDR2 SVGIG (reference sequence). The CDR3 protein is CAWRGIGPSYEQYF. The CDR3, as DNA: TGTGCCTGGAGAGGTATTGGGCCGTCCTACGAGCAGTACTTC.

This clone was seen more than once but under ten times. This CDR3 reads CASSTGVNEKLFF. For the CDR3, the DNA is TGTGCCAGCAGCACCGGGGTTAATGAAAAACTGTTTTTT. The chain joins TRBV7-9 to TRBJ1-4; D is ambiguous. CDR1 SEHNR and CDR2 FQNEAQ come from the germline V gene (reference sequence). Trimming stripped 5 bases from V and 4 bases from J, with 8 bases between. The CDR3 sequence is 13 residues long.

V usage is TRBV10-2 and J usage is TRBJ2-3; D is possibly TRBD2 (5 bases). The germline gives CDR1 WSHSY, CDR2 SAAADI. CDR3 length: 17 amino acids. V gave up 4 bases and J gave up 0 bases, with 17 bases separating them. CDR3 DNA sequence: TGCGCCAGCAGTGTCCTCCTAGGAGCGGCAAGCACAGATACGCAGTATTTT. Translating it yields CASSVLLGAASTDTQYF.

The chain joins TRBV6-1 to TRBJ2-7, with 11 bases lining up with TRBD1. CDR1 is MNHNS and CDR2 is SASEGT in the germline V gene. V was clipped by 10 bases and J by 4 bases; unmatched bases: 6. CDR3 length equals 13 residues. CDR3 bases: TGTGCCACCTGGGACAGGGGGTATTACGAGCAGTACTTC. This codes for CATWDRGYYEQYF.

V and J are TRBV7-6 and TRBJ1-3; D possibly corresponds to TRBD1 (5 bases). The V end was cut by 3 bases, the J end by 0 bases, with 9 bases between. Germline CDR1 and CDR2: SGHVS and FNYEAQ. CDR3 size: 15 residues. The CDR3 DNA follows: TGTGCCAGCAGCTTCGGGGGGAACTCTGGAAACACCATATATTTT. Protein: CASSFGGNSGNTIYF.